Below, 16 T cell receptor beta chains from the same sample are listed, as sequenced in a study of regulatory T cells in long-lasting Graves disease. Assembly of TCR beta libraries relied on iRepertoire HTBI primers together with Arm-PCR of CDR3 regions. Using its own MiXCR run on the multiplex PCR reads, TCRdb lists one record per CDR3 protein. In the table there are a few hundred thousand distinct CDR3 sequences, less than 25% of which are singletons. Time point: persistent/refractory GD, antithyroid drugs over 5 years with positive TRAb. Isolated PBMC RNA provided the starting material for the TCR library. The sequences come from peripheral blood mononuclear cells (PBMCs), collected when the disease was refractory, from a patient treated with antithyroid drugs. These receptors came from a female donor with Graves disease.

This clonotype was seen ten or more times. This chain links TRBV30 with TRBJ1-1; D remains ambiguous. CDR1 and CDR2 (germline): GTSNPN, SVGIG (reference sequence). The CDR3 sequence is 13 residues long. V was trimmed by 3 bases and J by 6 bases, leaving 14 bases between them. The CDR3 region is CAWSRQIIPEAFF. CDR3 coding DNA: TGTGCCTGGAGCCGGCAAATCATACCTGAAGCTTTCTTT.

This chain joins TRBV7-2 and TRBJ2-1; 12 nucleotides agree with TRBD2. The CDR3 is 16 residues long. The V and J ends lost 4 bases and 6 bases, in that order; junction bases with no gene match: 7. Germline V gene lookup returns CDR1 SGHTA and CDR2 FQGNSA. CDR3 sequence (DNA): TGTGCCAGCAGCTCCCGGGGACTAGCGGGTCTCAATGAGCAGTTCTTC. It encodes CASSSRGLAGLNEQFF.

The V call is TRBV27, the J call TRBJ1-1, with 8 positions matching TRBD1. This CDR3 has 15 amino acids. Germline CDR1 and CDR2: MNHEY and SMNVEV (reference sequence). Trimming at V came to 6 bases and at J to 7 bases, leaving 13 bases not matched to a gene. The CDR3 is CASSPHGTGQLEAFF. CDR3 coding DNA: TGTGCCAGCAGCCCCCACGGGACAGGTCAACTTGAAGCTTTCTTT.

This chain uses TRBV20-1 with TRBJ2-5; TRBD2 matches at 8 bases. This CDR3 comprises 18 residues. V shed 3 bases and J 3 bases; nucleotides not matched to a gene: 18. CDR1 is DFQATT, CDR2 SNEGSKA, per germline (reference sequence). CDR3 protein: CSASPWGAQREREETQYF. The CDR3 nucleotides read TGCAGTGCTAGTCCGTGGGGGGCTCAGCGGGAGCGGGAAGAGACCCAGTACTTC.

J is TRBJ1-4 and V is TRBV20-1, with D tentatively TRBD1 (5 bases). Germline loops: CDR1 DFQATT, CDR2 SNEGSKA (reference sequence). This CDR3 comprises 15 residues. V lost 3 bases and J lost 2, with 13 bases in between. In DNA form, the CDR3 reads TGCAGTGCTAGCCCACCTGGGGCGACTAATGAAAAACTGTTTTTT. This sequence encodes CSASPPGATNEKLFF.

This clonotype was recorded a few times. The V and J genes are TRBV2 and TRBJ1-1; TRBD1 matches 10 bases. V was pared by 7 bases and J by 11 bases, with 22 bases of the junction left unmatched. In germline, CDR1 is SNHLY, CDR2 FYNNEI. The CDR3 loop spans 17 amino acids. CDR3 in amino acids: CASKAPGQGRMGSPAFF. The DNA of the CDR3 is TGTGCCAGCAAAGCACCGGGACAGGGGCGAATGGGCTCGCCGGCTTTCTTT.

This clonotype showed up many times. The chain joins TRBV12-3 or TRBV12-4 to TRBJ2-2; TRBD2 is a possible D gene (5 bases). V was pared by 2 bases and J by 7 bases, with 14 bases between. The length of the CDR3 is 15 residues. The DNA of the CDR3 is TGTGCCAGCAGTTTACCCCCTGGAGGTATCGGGGAGCTGTTTTTT. Translating it yields CASSLPPGGIGELFF.

This clonotype was observed many times. The chain couples TRBV10-2 to TRBJ1-2; no definite D call. Looked up from germline, CDR1 is WSHSY and CDR2 is SAAADI. The CDR3 covers 14 residues. V lost 2 bases and J lost 1, with 8 bases in between. DNA of the CDR3: TGCGCCAGCAGTGAGATCGGAATTAACTATGGCTACACCTTC. Translation: CASSEIGINYGYTF.

This clonotype was picked up a small number of times. The chain employs TRBV4-1 and TRBJ2-7, with TRBD2 matching over 8 bases. Trimming removed 0 bases from V and 3 bases from J; junction bases left unmatched: 4. The CDR3 is 15 amino acids. The germline V gene has CDR1 MGHRA and CDR2 YSYEKL. The CDR3 sequence: CASSQEDLAGYEQYF. The DNA of the CDR3 is TGCGCCAGCAGCCAAGAAGATCTAGCGGGCTACGAGCAGTACTTC.

The chain has TRBV5-1 and TRBJ2-3; D is possibly TRBD1 (6 bases). CDR3 length: 15 amino acids. Trimming took off 3 bases at V and 1 base at J, with 12 bases between the two ends. The V gene's germline CDR1 is SGHRS and CDR2 YFSETQ. CDR3 amino acids: CASSSQGSGTDTQYF. CDR3 DNA sequence: TGCGCCAGCAGCTCGCAGGGGTCCGGCACAGATACGCAGTATTTT. The full variable domain, in which reference TRBV5-1 and TRBJ2-3 provide the parts outside the CDR3, is KAGVTQTPRYLIKTRGQQVTLSCSPISGHRSVSWYQQTPGQGLQFLFEYFSETQRNKGNFPGRFSGRQFSNSRSEMNVSTLELGDSALYLCASSSQGSGTDTQYFGPGTRLTVL.

The chain recombines TRBV5-1 with TRBJ1-4; 7 nucleotides line up with TRBD1. With 4 bases clipped from V and 3 bases from J, the junction kept 21 bases outside the gene matches. Germline CDR1 is SGHRS and CDR2 is YFSETQ. CDR3 length equals 20 residues. CDR3 amino acids: CASSGTVGTSVVGANEKLFF. CDR3 nucleotides: TGCGCCAGCAGCGGGACAGTCGGGACGAGTGTCGTTGGGGCTAATGAAAAACTGTTTTTT.

The V gene is TRBV5-1, the J gene TRBJ1-2, with 8 nucleotides matching TRBD1. Per the germline V gene, CDR1 is SGHRS and CDR2 is YFSETQ. The CDR3 runs to 15 residues. Trimming took 3 bases from V and 8 from J; bases not matched to a gene: 12. CDR3 protein: CASSWTGPLGEGYTF. The DNA for the CDR3 is TGCGCCAGCAGCTGGACAGGGCCCCTAGGGGAGGGCTACACCTTC.

This clonotype was counted at least ten times. This chain connects TRBV5-1 to TRBJ1-1; weak D call: TRBD1 (5 bases). V was clipped by 4 bases and J by 1 base, with 8 bases between them. The CDR3 is made up of 13 amino acids. From germline, CDR1 is SGHRS and CDR2 YFSETQ. The CDR3 loop is CASSMGRNTEAFF. The CDR3 DNA is TGCGCCAGCAGCATGGGACGGAACACTGAAGCTTTCTTT.

In DNA form, the CDR3 reads TGCAGTGCTAGAGACCCCAGGGGGATAAGCTCTGGAAACACCATATATTTT. Amino acid sequence: CSARDPRGISSGNTIYF. The chain recombines TRBV20-1 with TRBJ1-3; 7 nucleotides align to TRBD1. This CDR3 is built from 17 residues. Trimming cost V 0 bases and J 0 bases; bases outside gene matches: 8. Germline-derived CDR1 and CDR2 are DFQATT and SNEGSKA (reference sequence).

This clonotype was counted between two and nine times. V and J are TRBV14 and TRBJ1-6, with 7 bases lining up with TRBD1. V gave up 0 bases and J gave up 7 bases; unmatched junction bases: 9. Germline values: CDR1 SGHDN, CDR2 FVKESK. This CDR3 comprises 17 residues. The chain's CDR3 is CASSQEPGQSPNSPLHF. The DNA of the CDR3 is TGTGCCAGCAGCCAAGAGCCGGGACAGTCGCCGAATTCACCCCTCCACTTT.

In this sample, this clonotype turned up many times. The V call is TRBV20-1, the J call TRBJ2-7, with 12 bases matching TRBD2. J gave up 3 bases and V 6 bases, and 6 bases lay outside the gene matches. Germline V CDR1 and CDR2: DFQATT, SNEGSKA (reference sequence). This CDR3 region has 14 residues. The CDR3 region is CSAGAGLAGYEQYF. In DNA form, the CDR3 reads TGCAGTGCGGGAGCGGGACTAGCGGGCTACGAGCAGTACTTC.